The sequence of this T cell receptor (beta chain) was determined in a study of regulatory T cells in long-lasting Graves disease. Findings of the study overall: A greater number of public clonotypes (approximately 2,500) was shared by persistent patients than by new patients (around 960). TCR diversity was lower in persistent Graves' patients (versus newly diagnosed ones).

Both iRepertoire HTBI primers and Arm-PCR of CDR3 regions were used to build the TCR beta libraries. TCRdb analysed the multiplex PCR reads with MiXCR anew, one entry per CDR3 protein. This sample carries about 520,000 distinct CDR3 sequences, more than 10% of them seen once, and the ten largest clones take over 7%. In its sample, this clonotype was seen many times. Its antigen is currently unknown. Specified time point: newly diagnosed GD, antithyroid drugs for less than 3 months. The authors made the TCR library using RNA they extracted from PBMCs. One endocrinology department in Xi'an, China, was where patients came from. The germline gives CDR1 MGHRA, CDR2 YSYEKL. This CDR3 has 14 amino acids. Trimming removed 9 bases from V and 10 bases from J, with 19 bases in between. This sample also appeared in a second study, on T cells in Graves' hyperthyroidism and ophthalmopathy.

The sample was peripheral blood mononuclear cells (PBMCs), taken at new diagnosis, from a patient treated with antithyroid drugs. This chain uses TRBV4-1 with TRBJ1-6; D might be TRBD1 (6 bases). This clonotype was obtained from a woman aged 25-40 years with Graves disease. The CDR3 loop is CASKGEGDGSPLHF. CDR3 nucleotides: TGCGCCAGTAAAGGGGAGGGGGACGGATCACCCCTCCACTTT.